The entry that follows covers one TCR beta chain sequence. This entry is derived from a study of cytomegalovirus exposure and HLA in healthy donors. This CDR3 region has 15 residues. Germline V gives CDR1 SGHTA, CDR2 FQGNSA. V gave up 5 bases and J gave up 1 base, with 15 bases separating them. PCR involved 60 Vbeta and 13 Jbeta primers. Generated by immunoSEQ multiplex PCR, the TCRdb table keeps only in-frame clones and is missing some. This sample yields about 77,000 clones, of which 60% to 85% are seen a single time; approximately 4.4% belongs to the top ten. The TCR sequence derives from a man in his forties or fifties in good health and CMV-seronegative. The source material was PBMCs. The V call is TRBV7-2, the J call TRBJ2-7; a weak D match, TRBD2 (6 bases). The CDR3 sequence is CASSPPGLPSYEQYF. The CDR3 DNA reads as TGTGCCAGCAGCCCTCCGGGACTGCCTTCCTACGAGCAGTACTTC.